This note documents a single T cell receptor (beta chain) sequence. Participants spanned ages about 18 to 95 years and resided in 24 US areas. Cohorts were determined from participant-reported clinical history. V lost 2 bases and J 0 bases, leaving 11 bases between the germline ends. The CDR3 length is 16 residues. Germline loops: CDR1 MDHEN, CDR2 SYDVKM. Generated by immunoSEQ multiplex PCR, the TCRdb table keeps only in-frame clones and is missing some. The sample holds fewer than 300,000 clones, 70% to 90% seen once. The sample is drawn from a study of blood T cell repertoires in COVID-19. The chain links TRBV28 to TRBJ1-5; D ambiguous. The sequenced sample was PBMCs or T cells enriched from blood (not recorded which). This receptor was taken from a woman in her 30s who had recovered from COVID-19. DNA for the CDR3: TGTGCCAGCAGTTTAAAGACACCTTATAGCAATCAGCCCCAGCATTTT. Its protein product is CASSLKTPYSNQPQHF.